These 14 T cell receptor beta chains were sequenced from one sample in a study of cytotoxic CD8 clonotypes in ibrutinib-treated CLL. TCRdb keeps only in-frame clones here, not all; method: immunoSEQ multiplex PCR. The sample consists of 27,000 or so clones, almost 85% of them appearing once. The sequencing here drew on PBMCs, taken after 24 months of ibrutinib treatment. These receptors all stem from a human donor with chronic lymphocytic leukemia.

CDR3 amino acids: CASSLGAGAVNTGELFF. The CDR3, as DNA: TGTGCCAGCAGCTTGGGAGCGGGGGCTGTGAACACCGGGGAGCTGTTTTTT. The chain is built from TRBV5-4 and TRBJ2-2, with 8 positions matching TRBD2. J gave up 1 base and V 0 bases, and 5 bases lay outside the gene matches. The CDR3 loop spans 17 amino acids. From germline, CDR1 is SGHNT and CDR2 YYREEE (reference sequence). The variable domain in full, completed from reference TRBV5-4 and TRBJ2-2, reads ETGVTQSPTHLIKTRGQQVTLRCSSQSGHNTVSWYQQALGQGPQFIFQYYREEENGRGNFPPRFSGLQFPNYSSELNVNALELDDSALYLCASSLGAGAVNTGELFFGEGSRLTVL.

This chain uses TRBV5-4 with TRBJ1-4; 10 bases match TRBD1. Germline V gene sequence: CDR1 SGHNT, CDR2 YYREEE (reference sequence). V gave up 4 bases and J gave up 7 bases; unmatched junction bases: 4. CDR3 length: 14 amino acids. As DNA, the CDR3 is TGTGCCAGCAGCCTAGGACAGGGGGGTGAAAAACTGTTTTTT. It yields the protein CASSLGQGGEKLFF.

The rearrangement uses TRBV4-2 and TRBJ2-7; D is possibly TRBD1 or TRBD2 (7 bases each). The V and J ends lost 0 bases and 4 bases respectively, with 16 bases between them. The germline V gene encodes CDR1 LGHNA and CDR2 YNFKEQ. This CDR3 spans 16 amino acids. The CDR3 DNA follows: TGTGCCAGCAGCCAAGATAGGGAGGGGGCGGGATACGAGCAGTACTTC. It yields the protein CASSQDREGAGYEQYF.

This clone was counted a few times. Relative to the germline gene, one junction end is altered; a read error may explain this. The chain recombines TRBV4-1 with TRBJ2-7; tentative D call: TRBD1 (5 bases). The germline gives CDR1 MGHRA, CDR2 YSYEKL. The CDR3 has 16 amino acids. The CDR3 sequence is CASSQSLTTAAYEQYF. The CDR3 DNA follows: TGTGCCAGCAGCCAATCCCTTACGACAGCTGCCTACGAGCAGTACTTC.

The chain couples TRBV2 to TRBJ1-5, with D possibly being TRBD1 (5 bases). Germline CDR1 reads SNHLY; CDR2 reads FYNNEI. CDR3 length equals 16 residues. V was trimmed by 3 bases and J by 6 bases, leaving 18 bases between them. The CDR3 loop is CASSEHIGAVGQPQHF. The CDR3 nucleotides read TGTGCCAGCAGTGAGCATATAGGGGCAGTTGGTCAGCCCCAGCATTTT.

V usage is TRBV6-5 and J usage is TRBJ2-5; D is uncertain. Trimming took 3 bases from V and 5 from J, leaving 4 bases between them. The CDR3 is made up of 11 amino acids. Germline V gene sequence: CDR1 MNHEY, CDR2 SVGAGI. In DNA form, the CDR3 reads TGTGCCAGCAGTTATTTGGAGACCCAGTACTTC. The encoded protein is CASSYLETQYF.

V usage is TRBV7-3 and J usage is TRBJ1-1; D call uncertain. Germline values: CDR1 SGHTA, CDR2 FQGTGA. This CDR3 region has 12 residues. Trimming took 5 bases from V and 1 from J, leaving 5 bases between them. The DNA for the CDR3 is TGTGCCAGCAGCACAACGAACACTGAAGCTTTCTTT. It is translated as CASSTTNTEAFF.

The J gene is TRBJ1-3, the V gene TRBV5-1, with D uncertain. The CDR3 is made up of 14 amino acids. Trimming took 4 bases from V and 3 from J, leaving 11 bases between them. Germline values: CDR1 SGHRS, CDR2 YFSETQ. The CDR3 coding sequence is TGCGCCAGCAGCCTTGACCTGGATGGAAACACCATATATTTT. Encoded protein: CASSLDLDGNTIYF.

The chain combines TRBV30 with TRBJ2-2; 9 bases line up with TRBD1. V lost 5 bases, J lost 6 bases, and 4 bases stayed unmatched. The V gene's germline CDR1 is GTSNPN and CDR2 SVGIG (reference sequence). The CDR3 sequence is 13 residues long. The CDR3 here is CAWGQGRSGELFF. The DNA of the CDR3 is TGTGCCTGGGGACAGGGGAGATCCGGGGAGCTGTTTTTT.

The chain has TRBV5-1 and TRBJ2-7; 7 bases agree with TRBD1. The CDR3 totals 13 residues. V dropped 4 bases and J dropped 3; count of bases not matched to a gene: 4. Germline loops: CDR1 SGHRS, CDR2 YFSETQ. The CDR3 nucleotides read TGCGCCAGCAGCCTGGGACAGATCTACGAGCAGTACTTC. This gives the protein CASSLGQIYEQYF. Filled out from reference TRBV5-1 and TRBJ2-7, the complete variable domain reads KAGVTQTPRYLIKTRGQQVTLSCSPISGHRSVSWYQQTPGQGLQFLFEYFSETQRNKGNFPGRFSGRQFSNSRSEMNVSTLELGDSALYLCASSLGQIYEQYFGPGTRLTVT.

The gene calls are TRBV28 and TRBJ1-2; 7 bases fit TRBD1. Per the germline V gene, CDR1 is MDHEN and CDR2 is SYDVKM. V was clipped by 2 bases and J by 2 bases; unmatched bases: 8. The CDR3 covers 16 residues. This chain's CDR3 is CASSLVAGGQNYGYTF. CDR3 DNA sequence: TGTGCCAGCAGTTTAGTGGCAGGGGGGCAAAACTATGGCTACACCTTC.

This clone was seen more than once but under ten times. The rearrangement links TRBV23-1 to TRBJ2-1, with D perhaps TRBD1 or TRBD2 (5 bases each). TRBV23-1 is an ORF for which the function is uncertain. CDR3 length equals 19 residues. Trimming shortened V by 0 bases and J by 0 bases, and 18 bases separated the two germline ends. The CDR3 here is CASSQSKWGRNSSYNEQFF. The CDR3 DNA reads TGCGCCAGCAGTCAATCGAAGTGGGGACGCAATAGCTCCTACAATGAGCAGTTCTTC.

This chain links TRBV27 with TRBJ2-2, with 8 bases that match TRBD1. The CDR3 length is 19 residues. Germline V lookup: CDR1 MNHEY, CDR2 SMNVEV (reference sequence). J gave up 4 bases and V 6 bases, and 19 bases lay outside the gene matches. The CDR3 here is CASSPTRDRKAGSTGELFF. CDR3 nucleotide sequence: TGTGCCAGCAGCCCTACTCGGGACAGGAAAGCCGGCAGCACCGGGGAGCTGTTTTTT.

The chain couples TRBV19 to TRBJ1-5, with unresolved D. The germline gives CDR1 LNHDA, CDR2 SQIVND (reference sequence). This CDR3 comprises 13 residues. V shed 3 bases and J shed 2 bases, with 5 bases lying between them. The CDR3 nucleotides are TGTGCCAGTAGTATTCTCCGCAATCAGCCCCAGCATTTT. The encoded protein is CASSILRNQPQHF.